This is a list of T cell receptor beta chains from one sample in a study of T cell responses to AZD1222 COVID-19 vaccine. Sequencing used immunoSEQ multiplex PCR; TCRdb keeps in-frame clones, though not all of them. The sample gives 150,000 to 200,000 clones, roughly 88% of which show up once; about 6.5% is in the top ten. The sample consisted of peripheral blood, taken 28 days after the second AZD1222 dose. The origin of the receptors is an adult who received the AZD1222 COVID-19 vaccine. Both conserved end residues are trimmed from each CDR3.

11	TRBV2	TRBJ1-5	ASSAGGDQPQH
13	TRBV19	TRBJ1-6	ASRQGPINNSPLH
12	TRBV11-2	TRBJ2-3	ASSPGTGGSTQY
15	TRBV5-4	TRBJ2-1	ASSPAGRGTYRNEQF
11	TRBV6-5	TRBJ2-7	ATGSGGQYEQY
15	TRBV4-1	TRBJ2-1	ASSQEGGLAGGVEQF
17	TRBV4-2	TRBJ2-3	ASSQEANLARVGSDTQY
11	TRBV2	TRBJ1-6	ATSGPENSPLH
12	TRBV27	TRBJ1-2	ASRYQGGGSGYT
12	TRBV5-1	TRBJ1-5	ASSPDRMIQPQH
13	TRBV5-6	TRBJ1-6	ASSFRTGINSPLH
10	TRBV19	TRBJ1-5	ASSITRQPQH
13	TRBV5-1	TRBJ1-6	ASSLETGSQSPLH
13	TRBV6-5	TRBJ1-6	ASRSGTGYNSPLH
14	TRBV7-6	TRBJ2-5	ASSLTSVGPQETQY
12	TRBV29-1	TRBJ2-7	SVVRGTGVDEQY
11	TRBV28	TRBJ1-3	ASRGQVGNTIY
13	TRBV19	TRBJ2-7	ASSIRSGLAYEQY
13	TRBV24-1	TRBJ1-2	ATSDPRGAYYGYT
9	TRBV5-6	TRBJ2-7	ASSSAYEQY
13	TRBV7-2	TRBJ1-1	ASSFGGAGNTEAF
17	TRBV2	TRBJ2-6	ASSEGASGRKAGANVLT
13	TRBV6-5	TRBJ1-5	ASSYSWKNNQPQH
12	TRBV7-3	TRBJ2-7	ASSAGQGPYEQY
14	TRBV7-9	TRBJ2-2	ASSLLAGLKAGELF
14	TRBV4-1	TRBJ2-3	ASSQRLAGAGDTQY
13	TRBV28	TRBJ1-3	ASSLGSGSGNTIY
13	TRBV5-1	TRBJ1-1	ASSISGAAGTEAF
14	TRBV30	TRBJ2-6	AWSGQGAPGANVLT
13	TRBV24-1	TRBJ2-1	ATSEGQSSYNEQF
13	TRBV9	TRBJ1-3	ASSAQGLPGNTIY
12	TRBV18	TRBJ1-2	ASSQDSSNYGYT
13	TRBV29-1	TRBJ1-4	SVEDQAATNEKLF
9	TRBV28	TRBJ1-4	ATRGSEKLF
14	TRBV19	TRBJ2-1	ASSVGLAAGYNEQF
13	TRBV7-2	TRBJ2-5	ASSFTSDSQGTQY
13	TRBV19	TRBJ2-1	ACGGVSGSWNEQF
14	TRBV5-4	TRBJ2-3	ASNLWLAVSTDTQY
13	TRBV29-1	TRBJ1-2	SVEDQGQSFYGYT
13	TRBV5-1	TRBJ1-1	ASSSGGQGGTEAF
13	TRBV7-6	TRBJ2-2	ASSSSGTHTGELF
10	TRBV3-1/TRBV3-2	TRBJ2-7	ASSLSAEEQY
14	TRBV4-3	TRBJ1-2	ASSRSSREGIYGYT
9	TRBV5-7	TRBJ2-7	ASSSTCEQY
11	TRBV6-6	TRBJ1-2	ASSPRTGDGYT
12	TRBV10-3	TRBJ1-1	AIRLGTETGEAF
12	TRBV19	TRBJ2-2	ASKGQLNTGELF
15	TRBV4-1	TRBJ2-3	ASSQDWGPMGTDTQY
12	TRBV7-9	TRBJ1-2	ASSLAGREGGYT
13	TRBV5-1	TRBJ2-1	ASSYRTSGGDEQF
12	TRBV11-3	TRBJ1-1	ASSLEGGRTEAF
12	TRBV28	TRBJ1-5	ASRRDGGGQPQH
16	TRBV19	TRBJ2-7	ASSIFSSGTGTRGEQY
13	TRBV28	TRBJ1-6	ASSFLGTGNSPLH
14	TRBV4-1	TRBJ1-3	ASSQDTGYSGNTIY
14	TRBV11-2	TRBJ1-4	ASSPTAGSRNEKLF
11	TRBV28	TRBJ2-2	ASRTTGPGELF
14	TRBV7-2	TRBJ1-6	ASSLAGGTSESPLH
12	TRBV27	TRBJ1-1	ASSLDGLRTEAF